The 21 T cell receptor beta chains below come from one sample, sequenced in a study of blood T cell repertoires in COVID-19. Profiling relied on immunoSEQ multiplex PCR, and the TCRdb table lists in-frame clones only, not all of them. The table lists some 500,000 clones, 85% to 90% of them singletons, with roughly 8% in the top ten. The sample was peripheral blood. Receptors originate from a woman between 45 and 65 years old with COVID-19, enrolled during active disease.

This chain connects TRBV10-3 to TRBJ2-1; TRBD2 might be the D (5 bases). Trimming left V 3 bases short and J 7 bases short, with 13 bases between. Germline V gene data show CDR1 as ENHRY and CDR2 as SYGVKD. The length of the CDR3 is 14 residues. The CDR3 loop is CAISERGPVNEQFF. The CDR3 region has the DNA TGTGCCATCAGTGAACGCGGGCCCGTGAATGAGCAGTTCTTC.

V and J are TRBV7-2 and TRBJ2-3; TRBD2 matches 11 bases. Unmatched junction bases numbered 5, after V lost 1 base and J lost 5 bases. CDR1 is SGHTA and CDR2 is FQGNSA in the germline V gene. This CDR3 has 16 residues. CDR3 DNA sequence: TGTGCCAGCAGCTTAGTGGCTAGCGGGGGGCTAGATACGCAGTATTTT. This gives the protein CASSLVASGGLDTQYF.

In this sample, this clone turned up once. The V call is TRBV10-3, the J call TRBJ1-2; TRBD1 aligns across 7 bases. The CDR3 is made up of 16 amino acids. Trimming took 4 bases from V and 3 from J; bases not matched to a gene: 11. CDR1 and CDR2 from the germline V gene are ENHRY and SYGVKD. The CDR3 DNA is TGTGCCATCAGTGCGTCGACAGGGCTGGGGGACTATGGCTACACCTTC. Translating it yields CAISASTGLGDYGYTF.

V gene TRBV19 combines with J gene TRBJ1-2, with 8 bases identical to TRBD1. The CDR3 sequence is 15 residues long. V lost 5 bases to trimming and J lost 5 bases; unmatched junction nucleotides: 10. The germline V gene has CDR1 LNHDA and CDR2 SQIVND (reference sequence). DNA for the CDR3: TGTGCCAGTAGTCCGGGACAGGTCGCTTCTTATGGCTACACCTTC. This sequence encodes CASSPGQVASYGYTF. The whole variable domain, remainder taken from reference TRBV19 and TRBJ1-2, is DGGITQSPKYLFRKEGQNVTLSCEQNLNHDAMYWYRQDPGQGLRLIYYSQIVNDFQKGDIAEGYSVSREKKESFPLTVTSAQKNPTAFYLCASSPGQVASYGYTFGSGTRLTVV.

The V and J genes are TRBV9 and TRBJ2-3; 7 nucleotides match TRBD1. Germline assignment: CDR1 SGDLS and CDR2 YYNGEE. V shed 1 base and J 0 bases; nucleotides not matched to a gene: 5. This CDR3 spans 16 amino acids. CDR3 DNA sequence: TGTGCCAGCAGCGTATTTGGGACAGCCAGCACAGATACGCAGTATTTT. It translates to CASSVFGTASTDTQYF.

This clone has just one count. This chain links TRBV3-1 (or the pseudogene TRBV3-2) with TRBJ1-2; 7 nucleotides match TRBD1. The ends lost 1 base at V and 0 bases at J; junction bases unmatched: 8. Germline assignment: CDR1 LGHDT and CDR2 YNNKEL (reference sequence). The CDR3 has 17 residues. The CDR3 DNA reads as TGTGCCAGCAGCCAAGCCAGGCGGGACAGATCTAACTATGGCTACACCTTC. Its protein is CASSQARRDRSNYGYTF.

The gene calls are TRBV11-1 and TRBJ2-7; a possible D gene is TRBD2 (6 bases). Germline V gives CDR1 SGHAT, CDR2 FQDESV (reference sequence). Trimming removed 1 base at V and 0 bases at J, with 7 bases between. The CDR3 runs 14 residues. The CDR3 region has the DNA TGTGCCAGCAGCTTAGTAGCGGACTCCTACGAGCAGTACTTC. The encoded protein is CASSLVADSYEQYF.

The CDR3, as DNA: TGTGCCAGCAGCCCTCAGAGACTAGCGGTGACAGATACGCAGTATTTT. It encodes CASSPQRLAVTDTQYF. The chain is built from TRBV11-1 and TRBJ2-3; the match to TRBD2 covers 9 bases. V trimming: 5 bases; J trimming: 3 bases; junction bases outside the gene matches: 9. CDR1 is SGHAT and CDR2 is FQDESV in the germline V gene (reference sequence). The CDR3 totals 16 residues.

This clone was observed once. The chain links TRBV10-3 to TRBJ1-2; weak D call: TRBD1 (6 bases). The CDR3 contains 13 residues. Trimming removed 3 bases at V and 6 bases at J, with 11 bases between. Germline CDR1 and CDR2: ENHRY and SYGVKD. The CDR3 loop reads CAISDGGRDGYTF. CDR3 DNA sequence: TGTGCCATCAGTGACGGGGGGCGCGATGGCTACACCTTC.

The rearrangement links TRBV6-6 to TRBJ2-2; D is unclear. CDR1 and CDR2 (germline): MNHNY, SVGAGI (reference sequence). V lost 0 bases and J lost 2, with 10 bases in between. The CDR3 covers 16 residues. The CDR3 DNA follows: TGTGCCAGCAGTTACTCGAATCCAGTCAACACCGGGGAGCTGTTTTTT. Its translation is CASSYSNPVNTGELFF.

The chain links TRBV11-2 to TRBJ2-3, with TRBD2 identical over 14 bases. The CDR3 covers 18 residues. CDR1 and CDR2 (germline): SGHAT, FQNNGV. V shed 5 bases, J shed 3 bases, and the junction held 10 bases outside the gene matches. The CDR3 reads CASSNRLAGGPGTDTQYF. CDR3 DNA sequence: TGTGCCAGCAGCAACCGACTAGCGGGGGGGCCGGGGACAGATACGCAGTATTTT.

The chain recombines TRBV10-1 with TRBJ1-1, with 9 bases identical to TRBD1. The CDR3 loop spans 13 amino acids. The V and J ends lost 8 bases and 5 bases, in that order; junction bases with no gene match: 6. The germline V gene has CDR1 WNHNN and CDR2 SYGVQD (reference sequence). The CDR3 DNA reads as TGCGCCAGCTCCAGAGACAGGGGGACTGAAGCTTTCTTT. Protein: CASSRDRGTEAFF.

The chain recombines TRBV6-5 with TRBJ1-4; 8 bases match TRBD1. The J segment lost 1 base and the V segment lost 4 bases, leaving 2 bases of the junction unmatched. Germline V gene data show CDR1 as MNHEY and CDR2 as SVGAGI. CDR3 length equals 15 residues. DNA of the CDR3: TGTGCCAGCAGTTTCAGGGGGCGAACTAATGAAAAACTGTTTTTT. Its translation: CASSFRGRTNEKLFF.

The chain combines TRBV2 with TRBJ1-6, with D unresolved. CDR3 size: 14 residues. CDR1 and CDR2 from the germline V gene are SNHLY and FYNNEI. V was trimmed by 2 bases and J by 10 bases, leaving 12 bases between them. The CDR3 region is CASSEWRARSPLHF. CDR3 coding DNA: TGTGCCAGCAGTGAATGGCGGGCCCGATCACCCCTCCACTTT.

The rearrangement uses TRBV1 and TRBJ2-7; the table names TRBD1, a call not compared with the DNA. TRBV1 represents a pseudogene. This CDR3 spans 15 amino acids. In DNA, the CDR3 is TGCACCAGCAGCCAAGAACAGGGGTGGACCTACGAGCAGTACTTC. The encoded protein is CTSSQEQGWTYEQYF.

This chain uses TRBV19 with TRBJ1-5, with TRBD1 matching 8 bases. CDR3 length: 16 residues. CDR1 LNHDA and CDR2 SQIVND come from the germline V gene (reference sequence). Trimming at V came to 7 bases and at J to 6 bases, leaving 14 bases not matched to a gene. The CDR3 region is CASNGRTGRIGQPQHF. The CDR3 DNA reads as TGTGCCAGTAACGGGAGGACAGGGAGGATAGGTCAGCCCCAGCATTTT.

This clone has only a few counts. Other DNA sequences of this sample code for an identical CDR3. This chain joins TRBV5-1 and TRBJ2-7; TRBD1 aligns across 10 bases. This CDR3 comprises 14 residues. Germline V gene data show CDR1 as SGHRS and CDR2 as YFSETQ. V trimming: 4 bases; J trimming: 4 bases; junction bases outside the gene matches: 5. CDR3 sequence: CASSPGQGLYEQYF. The CDR3 nucleotides read TGCGCCAGCAGCCCGGGACAGGGGTTATACGAGCAGTACTTC.

This clone occurred a few times. This chain uses TRBV29-1 with TRBJ2-7; 11 bases are a match to TRBD2. J gave up 2 bases and V 7 bases, and 10 bases lay outside the gene matches. The CDR3 sequence is 15 residues long. The germline V gene encodes CDR1 SQVTM and CDR2 ANQGSEA. The CDR3 DNA sequence: TGCAGCGCCCTCTTCGGGACTAGCGGAACCTACGAGCAGTACTTC. Translating gives CSALFGTSGTYEQYF.

This sequence joins TRBV12-3 or TRBV12-4 and TRBJ1-1; D not certain. The length of the CDR3 is 13 residues. V was cut by 7 bases and J by 4 bases, with 13 bases left in between. CDR3 sequence reads: CASNLRGGTEAFF. In DNA, the CDR3 is TGTGCCAGCAATTTGCGGGGAGGCACTGAAGCTTTCTTT.

V usage is TRBV3-1 (or the pseudogene TRBV3-2) and J usage is TRBJ2-7; weak D call: TRBD1 (6 bases). V shed 4 bases and J shed 12 bases, with 16 bases lying between them. This CDR3 comprises 12 residues. Germline V lookup: CDR1 LGHDT, CDR2 YNNKEL (reference sequence). The DNA of the CDR3 is TGTGCCAGCAGCCGCACAACAGGGATCCTGTACTTC. Translating it yields CASSRTTGILYF.

Only one count was recorded for this clone. The genes are TRBV7-2 and TRBJ2-1, with D possibly being TRBD2 (7 bases). The germline V gene has CDR1 SGHTA and CDR2 FQGNSA. With 3 bases removed from V and 8 bases from J, the gap between germline ends came to 17 bases. The CDR3 consists of 15 residues. CDR3 sequence reads: CASSFLGGAADEQFF. As DNA, the CDR3 is TGTGCCAGCAGCTTTTTAGGGGGGGCGGCCGATGAGCAGTTCTTC.